The 24 T cell receptor beta chains reported below all come from one sample, sequenced in a study of OX40 agonist ivuxolimab in advanced cancers. TCRdb's table, derived via immunoSEQ multiplex PCR, lists solely in-frame clones and lacks some. The sample has approximately 100,000 clones, under 95% seen once. The specimen comprised CD4+ or CD8+ T cells sorted from blood, sampled in a trial of the OX40 agonist ivuxolimab. These receptors all come from an adult with an advanced solid tumor such as melanoma, head and neck, liver or kidney cancer.

The chain links TRBV10-3 to TRBJ2-3, with no clear D. CDR1 is ENHRY and CDR2 is SYGVKD in the germline V gene. V dropped 11 bases and J dropped 2 bases, with 14 bases sitting between them. This CDR3 is built from 13 residues. Written as DNA, the CDR3 is TGTGCCGCCACAAACGAGGCCACAGATACGCAGTATTTT. This encodes CAATNEATDTQYF.

The gene calls are TRBV19 and TRBJ1-6; D gene uncertain. This CDR3 has 15 amino acids. Per germline, CDR1 LNHDA and CDR2 SQIVND (reference sequence). Trimming pared 8 bases from V and 2 bases from J, leaving 13 bases between. The CDR3 sequence is CASGGGSTYNSPLHF. The CDR3 DNA follows: TGTGCCAGTGGAGGAGGTAGCACCTATAATTCACCCCTCCACTTT. Supplemented by reference TRBV19 and TRBJ1-6, the full variable domain reads DGGITQSPKYLFRKEGQNVTLSCEQNLNHDAMYWYRQDPGQGLRLIYYSQIVNDFQKGDIAEGYSVSREKKESFPLTVTSAQKNPTAFYLCASGGGSTYNSPLHFGNGTRLTVT.

This chain joins TRBV2 and TRBJ1-1; TRBD1 might be the D (6 bases). The V gene lost 6 bases and the J gene lost 7 bases, with 15 bases spanning the gap. Germline assignment: CDR1 SNHLY and CDR2 FYNNEI. The CDR3 is 13 residues long. CDR3 sequence reads: CASRPARGFEAFF. For the CDR3, the DNA is TGTGCCAGCAGGCCCGCGAGGGGGTTTGAAGCTTTCTTT.

V is TRBV19 and J is TRBJ2-2; no clear D. Germline CDR1 LNHDA, CDR2 SQIVND (reference sequence). This CDR3 has 13 amino acids. The V gene lost 6 bases and the J gene lost 5 bases, with 10 bases spanning the gap. CDR3 sequence (DNA): TGTGCCAGTAGGGGGTTTGTAACCGGGGAGCTGTTTTTT. Protein sequence: CASRGFVTGELFF.

The genes are TRBV11-3 and TRBJ2-7; TRBD2 agrees at 13 bases. V shed 5 bases and J 9 bases; nucleotides not matched to a gene: 16. Germline lookup yields CDR1 SGHNT and CDR2 YENEEA. This CDR3 is built from 17 residues. The DNA of the CDR3 is TGTGCCAGCAGCCCTGCGACTAGCGGGGGGATCGGTTTTGGGCAGTACTTC. This sequence encodes CASSPATSGGIGFGQYF.

V usage is TRBV4-1 and J usage is TRBJ1-4; no firm D call. This CDR3 region has 14 residues. Germline CDR1 MGHRA, CDR2 YSYEKL. V gave up 1 base and J gave up 4 bases, with 7 bases separating them. For the CDR3, the DNA is TGCGCCAGCAGCCAAGTACGGATTAATGAAAAACTGTTTTTT. Translation gives CASSQVRINEKLFF.

The chain carries TRBV5-1 and TRBJ2-5; a possible D gene is TRBD1 (6 bases). V dropped 6 bases and J dropped 2 bases, with 17 bases sitting between them. This CDR3 comprises 15 residues. Germline values: CDR1 SGHRS, CDR2 YFSETQ. The CDR3 coding sequence is TGCGCCAGCACCCCGGCAGGGACACATCAAGAGACCCAGTACTTC. Translation: CASTPAGTHQETQYF.

This rearrangement joins TRBV19 to TRBJ2-3, with 10 bases that match TRBD1. The ends lost 7 bases at V and 8 bases at J; junction bases unmatched: 9. Germline V lookup: CDR1 LNHDA, CDR2 SQIVND (reference sequence). The CDR3 contains 14 residues. CDR3 in DNA: TGTGCCAGTAAGGAGACAGGGGGCATTGTTACGCAGTATTTT. Its protein is CASKETGGIVTQYF.

The chain links TRBV4-1 to TRBJ2-5; 13 bases match TRBD2. V was clipped by 3 bases and J by 5 bases; unmatched bases: 9. The CDR3 runs to 17 residues. Germline V gene sequence: CDR1 MGHRA, CDR2 YSYEKL. CDR3 region: CASSHRTSGGMGETQYF. DNA of the CDR3: TGCGCCAGCAGCCACAGGACTAGCGGGGGAATGGGGGAGACCCAGTACTTC.

The count of this clone is one. The chain combines TRBV5-4 with TRBJ2-7; 8 bases match TRBD2. Germline CDR1 reads SGHNT; CDR2 reads YYREEE (reference sequence). After removal of 4 bases from V and 0 bases from J, the junction contained 9 bases not matched to a gene. This CDR3 is 16 amino acids long. CDR3 bases: TGTGCCAGCAGCCCTAGCGGGTCCCATAGCTCCTACGAGCAGTACTTC. It codes for CASSPSGSHSSYEQYF. Complete variable domain (other parts from reference TRBV5-4 and TRBJ2-7): ETGVTQSPTHLIKTRGQQVTLRCSSQSGHNTVSWYQQALGQGPQFIFQYYREEENGRGNFPPRFSGLQFPNYSSELNVNALELDDSALYLCASSPSGSHSSYEQYFGPGTRLTVT.

The V and J genes are TRBV7-9 and TRBJ1-2; D unclear. Germline CDR1 is SEHNR and CDR2 is FQNEAQ (reference sequence). The V and J ends lost 5 bases and 8 bases respectively, with 12 bases between them. This CDR3 is built from 12 residues. The CDR3: CASSPSGNGYTF. The CDR3 nucleotides are TGTGCCAGCAGCCCATCGGGGAACGGCTACACCTTC.

The chain joins TRBV18 to TRBJ1-2; TRBD1 matches 7 bases. Per the germline V gene, CDR1 is KGHSH and CDR2 is LQKENI. The CDR3 is made up of 15 amino acids. V trimming: 3 bases; J trimming: 8 bases; junction bases outside the gene matches: 12. CDR3 nucleotides: TGTGCCAGCTCACCCCTGGCGCAGGGGGAAAGGGGCTACACCTTC. This gives the protein CASSPLAQGERGYTF.

The chain recombines TRBV14 with TRBJ1-4; D is unclear. The CDR3 has 13 residues. Germline lookup yields CDR1 SGHDN and CDR2 FVKESK. V gave up 6 bases and J gave up 7 bases, with 12 bases separating them. The CDR3 spells CASRPSPGEKLFF. The DNA of the CDR3 is TGTGCCAGCAGACCCTCCCCGGGTGAAAAACTGTTTTTT. The full variable domain, with the rest looked up from reference TRBV14 and TRBJ1-4, is EAGVTQFPSHSVIEKGQTVTLRCDPISGHDNLYWYRRVMGKEIKFLLHFVKESKQDESGMPNNRFLAERTGGTYSTLKVQPAELEDSGVYFCASRPSPGEKLFFGSGTQLSVL.

The V gene is TRBV6-4, the J gene TRBJ1-2, with 7 nucleotides matching TRBD1. V lost 1 base to trimming and J lost 5 bases; unmatched junction nucleotides: 7. Germline V lookup: CDR1 MRHNA, CDR2 SNTAGT. The CDR3 totals 15 residues. Written as DNA, the CDR3 is TGTGCCAGCAGTGACTTGACACAGGGGATTTATGGCTACACCTTC. Translation: CASSDLTQGIYGYTF.

J is TRBJ1-5 and V is TRBV5-1, with D perhaps matching TRBD1 (5 bases). Trimming took off 0 bases at V and 7 bases at J, with 11 bases between the two ends. This CDR3 has 14 residues. The V gene's germline CDR1 is SGHRS and CDR2 YFSETQ. The CDR3 loop reads CASSLGGVGQPQHF. The CDR3 bases are TGCGCCAGCAGCTTGGGAGGGGTAGGCCAGCCCCAGCATTTT.

CDR3 in amino acids: CASSFFVSGRTYNEQFF. The CDR3, as DNA: TGTGCCAGCAGTTTTTTCGTTAGCGGGAGGACGTACAATGAGCAGTTCTTC. The chain couples TRBV27 to TRBJ2-1; 10 bases line up with TRBD2. The trim removed 3 bases at V and 4 bases at J, leaving 9 bases unmatched. The germline V gene has CDR1 MNHEY and CDR2 SMNVEV (reference sequence). The CDR3 contains 17 residues.

The chain uses TRBV6-1 and TRBJ1-6, with unresolved D. This CDR3 spans 12 amino acids. Deletions cut 4 bases from V and 8 bases from J, with 6 bases between. Germline loops: CDR1 MNHNS, CDR2 SASEGT. CDR3 sequence: CASSVAYSPLHF. The CDR3 DNA reads TGTGCCAGCAGTGTGGCCTATTCACCCCTCCACTTT.

The gene calls are TRBV19 and TRBJ2-3; D uncertain. This CDR3 spans 14 amino acids. V lost 5 bases and J lost 3, with 12 bases in between. The germline V gene has CDR1 LNHDA and CDR2 SQIVND (reference sequence). The CDR3 coding sequence is TGTGCCAGTAGTCGTTGGGAAGGTACAGATACGCAGTATTTT. This encodes CASSRWEGTDTQYF.

This clone was detected once. V gene TRBV18 combines with J gene TRBJ1-1, with no clear D. V was trimmed by 3 bases and J by 1 base, leaving 6 bases between them. This CDR3 has 13 amino acids. Germline-derived CDR1 and CDR2 are KGHSH and LQKENI. The CDR3 here is CASSPTENTEAFF. CDR3 nucleotide sequence: TGTGCCAGCTCACCTACAGAGAACACTGAAGCTTTCTTT.

The chain links TRBV5-5 to TRBJ2-5, with D unresolved. This CDR3 has 14 residues. Per germline, CDR1 SGHKS and CDR2 YYEKEE (reference sequence). Trimming took 0 bases from V and 2 from J, leaving 8 bases between them. In DNA, the CDR3 is TGTGCCAGCAGCTTGGCTTCAGGTCAAGAGACCCAGTACTTC. Translated, it gives CASSLASGQETQYF.

This sequence joins TRBV7-9 and TRBJ2-1; 9 bases align to TRBD2. Germline values: CDR1 SEHNR, CDR2 FQNEAQ (reference sequence). The junction had 10 bases not matched to a gene; V was cut back by 5 bases and J by 8 bases. The CDR3 runs to 15 residues. The CDR3 loop is CASSGTGTSSYEQFF. The CDR3 region has the DNA TGTGCCAGCAGCGGTACCGGGACTAGCAGCTATGAGCAGTTCTTC.

The chain is built from TRBV29-1 and TRBJ1-2; the D gene is possibly TRBD1 (5 bases). Trimming took 6 bases from V and 4 from J, leaving 21 bases between them. CDR1 is SQVTM and CDR2 is ANQGSEA in the germline V gene. This CDR3 is built from 15 residues. CDR3 DNA sequence: TGCAGCGTGGCCGACGGGACCATAGCCCTCTATGGCTACACCTTC. This encodes CSVADGTIALYGYTF.

This clone was observed once. The rearrangement uses TRBV18 and TRBJ1-4; no clear D gene. Germline V gives CDR1 KGHSH, CDR2 LQKENI. The V end lost 6 bases, the J end lost 5 bases, and 10 bases lay between the germline ends. CDR3 length equals 13 residues. The CDR3 reads CASSPGSNEKLFF. CDR3 bases: TGTGCCAGCTCCCCCGGCTCCAATGAAAAACTGTTTTTT.

The V gene is TRBV6-1, the J gene TRBJ2-3, with TRBD1 matching 8 bases. This CDR3 region has 15 residues. Trimming cost V 3 bases and J 1 base; bases outside gene matches: 3. The germline CDR1 and CDR2 sequences are MNHNS and SASEGT. The CDR3 nucleotides read TGTGCCAGCAGTGAGACAGGGGTACGCACAGATACGCAGTATTTT. This sequence encodes CASSETGVRTDTQYF.